Given below is one TCR beta chain in context. This CDR3 is 13 amino acids long. V gave up 4 bases and J gave up 7 bases, with 12 bases separating them. Germline-derived CDR1 and CDR2 are SGDLS and YYNGEE. These data come from a study of OX40 agonist ivuxolimab in advanced cancers. Some clones are missing from TCRdb's copy, which holds only in-frame ones; the method was immunoSEQ multiplex PCR. This sample has fewer than 95,000 clones, with about 92% found just once. This receptor was obtained from an adult with an advanced solid tumor such as melanoma, head and neck, liver or kidney cancer. The chain uses TRBV9 and TRBJ2-1, with TRBD1 as a possible D gene (6 bases). Sequences were derived from CD4+ or CD8+ T cells sorted from blood, sampled in a trial of the OX40 agonist ivuxolimab. The CDR3 loop is CASSPRGRNEQFF. CDR3 bases: TGTGCCAGCAGCCCAAGGGGGAGAAATGAGCAGTTCTTC.